This entry lists 5 T cell receptor beta chains sequenced from one sample in a study of blood T cell repertoires in COVID-19. The data were produced by immunoSEQ multiplex PCR, yet TCRdb's version contains in-frame clones alone and is incomplete. The sample consists of roughly 260,000 clones, approximately 90% of them appearing once. Material: peripheral blood. The source of these receptors is a woman in her thirties or forties with acute or convalescent COVID-19.

The V gene is TRBV5-6, the J gene TRBJ1-2, with D hard to call. The V end lost 0 bases, the J end lost 0 bases, and 6 bases lay between the germline ends. The CDR3 runs 14 residues. CDR1 is SGHDT and CDR2 is YYEEEE in the germline V gene. CDR3 region: CASSLVQTNYGYTF. The DNA for the CDR3 is TGTGCCAGCAGCTTGGTACAGACTAACTATGGCTACACCTTC.

The J gene is TRBJ2-1, the V gene TRBV5-1; D remains ambiguous. Trimming took off 0 bases at V and 5 bases at J, with 12 bases between the two ends. From germline, CDR1 is SGHRS and CDR2 YFSETQ. The CDR3 runs to 15 residues. As DNA, the CDR3 is TGCGCCAGCAGCTTGGGAGGCTTTCCGGACAATGAGCAGTTCTTC. It specifies CASSLGGFPDNEQFF.

This rearrangement joins TRBV15 to TRBJ1-5; D is ambiguous. With 9 bases removed from V and 7 bases from J, the gap between germline ends came to 19 bases. CDR1 and CDR2 from the germline V gene are LNHNV and YYDKDF (reference sequence). The CDR3 covers 14 residues. In DNA, the CDR3 is TGTGCCACAGTTGACACAGTTTCTGGACAGCCCCAGCATTTT. Residues: CATVDTVSGQPQHF. The full variable domain, with the rest looked up from reference TRBV15 and TRBJ1-5, is DAMVIQNPRYQVTQFGKPVTLSCSQTLNHNVMYWYQQKSSQAPKLLFHYYDKDFNNEADTPDNFQSRRPNTSFCFLDIRSPGLGDTAMYLCATVDTVSGQPQHFGDGTRLSIL.

The V gene is TRBV6-5, the J gene TRBJ2-3; a possible D gene is TRBD1 (5 bases). The CDR3 extends over 13 amino acids. Trimming removed 5 bases at V and 2 bases at J, with 8 bases between. Germline assignment: CDR1 MNHEY and CDR2 SVGAGI. CDR3 protein: CASSRTTTDTQYF. The CDR3 nucleotides read TGTGCCAGCAGTCGGACAACCACAGATACGCAGTATTTT.

CDR3: CASSLDRANRPQHF. CDR3 in DNA: TGTGCCAGTAGCCTAGACAGGGCCAATAGGCCCCAGCATTTT. The chain employs TRBV19 and TRBJ1-5, with 7 bases matching TRBD1. The ends lost 6 bases at V and 9 bases at J; junction bases unmatched: 11. Looked up from germline, CDR1 is LNHDA and CDR2 is SQIVND (reference sequence). The CDR3 length is 14 residues.